This record concerns one T cell receptor beta chain sequence. This entry belongs to a study of blood T cell repertoires in COVID-19. The wider study: PBMCs, B-cell-depleted T cells, or T cells provided the cDNA or gDNA that made up the material.

Sequencing was performed with immunoSEQ multiplex PCR; in TCRdb, only in-frame clones are kept and a portion is missing. The sample lists around 120,000 clones, 90% occurring once. CDR1 and CDR2 (germline): SGHAT, FQNNGV. Unmatched junction bases numbered 13, after V lost 5 bases and J lost 4 bases. The CDR3 loop spans 16 amino acids. The TCR comes from a woman aged 60 to 75 with COVID-19, enrolled during active disease. This chain links TRBV11-2 with TRBJ1-1; 7 bases line up with TRBD1. Sample: peripheral blood. The chain's CDR3 is CASSRTTQGWSTEAFF. Here the CDR3 DNA reads TGTGCCAGCAGCCGCACCACACAGGGGTGGAGCACTGAAGCTTTCTTT. The full variable domain, rest sourced from reference TRBV11-2 and TRBJ1-1, is EAGVAQSPRYKIIEKRQSVAFWCNPISGHATLYWYQQILGQGPKLLIQFQNNGVVDDSQLPKDRFSAERLKGVDSTLKIQPAKLEDSAVYLCASSRTTQGWSTEAFFGQGTRLTVV.